This T cell receptor beta chain was identified in a study of T cell responses to AZD1222 COVID-19 vaccine. Assay used: immunoSEQ multiplex PCR; TCRdb lists only in-frame clones, some missing. The sample yields around 200,000 clones, roughly 92% seen once. Whole-study results and caveats: Along spike, vaccine-associated CD4 TCRs were found throughout, with dominance at 160-218 and 743-854. Only 5 to 7 AZD1222 recipients were seropositive at baseline. Samples come after the peak T cell response, not at day 14.

As for this clone: Its antigen is unidentified.

Trimming pared 3 bases from V and 0 bases from J, leaving 11 bases between. Germline V CDR1 and CDR2: LNHDA, SQIVND (reference sequence). The CDR3 consists of 15 residues. This clonotype was obtained from an adult who received the AZD1222 COVID-19 vaccine. Sequenced material: peripheral blood, taken 28 days after the second AZD1222 dose. The chain employs TRBV19 and TRBJ1-1; the D is unclear. The CDR3 DNA follows: TGTGCCAGTAGTATCTACAGCCAAATGAACACTGAAGCTTTCTTT. It is translated as CASSIYSQMNTEAFF.